What follows are 27 T cell receptor beta chains derived from one specimen sequenced in a study of identical twins. TCRdb re-called the 5' RACE reads with MiXCR, one entry per CDR3 protein. The sample consists of fewer than 650,000 distinct CDR3 sequences, under 8.5% of them appearing once. The data were also submitted as part of a second study, on yellow fever vaccine responses in identical twins.

Specimen: PBMCs. The receptors come from a woman younger than 35 in good health.

This clonotype came up a few times. The rearrangement links TRBV12-3 or TRBV12-4 to TRBJ2-2, with D possibly being TRBD2 (6 bases). V was pared by 3 bases and J by 1 base, with 12 bases between. The CDR3 spans 16 residues. The CDR3 region is CASSLIAVLNTGELFF. The CDR3 coding sequence is TGTGCCAGCAGTTTGATAGCGGTACTGAACACCGGGGAGCTGTTTTTT.

The rearrangement uses TRBV6-1 and TRBJ1-1; possibly TRBD1 for D (6 bases). V dropped 7 bases and J dropped 3 bases, with 15 bases sitting between them. Germline V gives CDR1 MNHNS, CDR2 SASEGT. The CDR3 covers 14 residues. The CDR3, as DNA: TGTGCCAGCAAAAACAGGGAAAGTTACACTGAAGCTTTCTTT. This codes for CASKNRESYTEAFF.

A few counts support this clonotype. In DNA form, the CDR3 reads TGTGCCAGCAGCCCGACTGACGGGGTTTTTGGTGAAGCTTTCTTT. Its protein product is CASSPTDGVFGEAFF. The chain has TRBV6-1 and TRBJ1-1; D remains ambiguous. The CDR3 contains 15 residues. CDR1 and CDR2 from the germline V gene are MNHNS and SASEGT. Trimming removed 6 bases from V and 7 bases from J, with 21 bases in between.

This clonotype came up many times. V is TRBV5-1 and J is TRBJ2-7; 7 bases line up with TRBD1. Germline loops: CDR1 SGHRS, CDR2 YFSETQ. This CDR3 comprises 15 residues. V shed 0 bases and J 3 bases; nucleotides not matched to a gene: 6. In DNA, the CDR3 is TGCGCCAGCAGCTTGGACAGGGGTTCGGTCTACGAGCAGTACTTC. It encodes CASSLDRGSVYEQYF.

The chain combines TRBV7-9 with TRBJ2-7; 8 nucleotides align to TRBD1. Looked up from germline, CDR1 is SEHNR and CDR2 is FQNEAQ (reference sequence). CDR3 length equals 15 residues. The V segment lost 2 bases and the J segment 1 base; nucleotides outside the gene matches: 4. The CDR3 DNA reads TGTGCCAGCAGCTTACAGGGGGCGCCGTCCTACGAGCAGTACTTC. It encodes CASSLQGAPSYEQYF. Variable domain in full (rest from reference TRBV7-9 and TRBJ2-7): DTGVSQNPRHKITKRGQNVTFRCDPISEHNRLYWYRQTLGQGPEFLTYFQNEAQLEKSRLLSDRFSAERPKGSFSTLEIQRTEQGDSAMYLCASSLQGAPSYEQYFGPGTRLTVT.

This clonotype appeared many times. V and J are TRBV12-5 and TRBJ1-5, with 9 nucleotides matching TRBD1. The CDR3 is made up of 15 amino acids. Germline values: CDR1 LGHNT, CDR2 FRNRAP. V was clipped by 3 bases and J by 6 bases; unmatched bases: 6. The CDR3 sequence: CASGLSGTGSQPQHF. CDR3 coding DNA: TGTGCTAGTGGTTTATCCGGGACAGGGAGTCAGCCCCAGCATTTT. The full variable domain, rest sourced from reference TRBV12-5 and TRBJ1-5, is DARVTQTPRHKVTEMGQEVTMRCQPILGHNTVFWYRQTMMQGLELLAYFRNRAPLDDSGMPKDRFSAEMPDATLATLKIQPSEPRDSAVYFCASGLSGTGSQPQHFGDGTRLSIL.

This clonotype was seen repeatedly, ten times or more. The chain recombines TRBV12-3 or TRBV12-4 with TRBJ2-3; D remains ambiguous. The V gene lost 4 bases and the J gene lost 2 bases, with 16 bases spanning the gap. The CDR3 spans 16 residues. CDR3 bases: TGTGCCAGCAGTTCAAAGGTCGCCATCTCCACAGATACGCAGTATTTT. Residues: CASSSKVAISTDTQYF.

This clonotype came up many times. The rearrangement uses TRBV2 and TRBJ2-7; tentatively, D is TRBD2 (5 bases). The CDR3 has 15 amino acids. V gave up 6 bases and J gave up 3 bases, with 18 bases separating them. Germline V CDR1 and CDR2: SNHLY, FYNNEI. The CDR3 sequence is CASRRRLAELYEQYF. In DNA form, the CDR3 reads TGTGCCAGCAGGCGAAGGCTAGCCGAACTCTACGAGCAGTACTTC.

This chain uses TRBV2 with TRBJ1-2; 9 bases match TRBD1. Trimming cost V 4 bases and J 6 bases; bases outside gene matches: 12. This CDR3 contains 16 residues. Germline values: CDR1 SNHLY, CDR2 FYNNEI. This CDR3 reads CASSGRDRVPWNGYTF. The CDR3 DNA is TGTGCCAGCAGTGGCCGGGACAGGGTCCCTTGGAATGGCTACACCTTC.

This clonotype has a count of ten or more. The chain links TRBV12-3 or TRBV12-4 to TRBJ1-5; D is ambiguous. This CDR3 has 12 residues. Trimming took 5 bases from V and 5 from J, leaving 7 bases between them. The chain's CDR3 is CASSPNYQPQHF. CDR3 nucleotides: TGTGCCAGCAGTCCGAATTATCAGCCCCAGCATTTT.

This clonotype occurred many times. This chain links TRBV24-1 with TRBJ2-1; D remains ambiguous. V was clipped by 4 bases and J by 10 bases, with 10 bases between them. The CDR3 covers 12 residues. Germline CDR1 KGHDR, CDR2 SFDVKD. The CDR3 here is CATSEFRNEQFF. CDR3 in DNA: TGTGCCACCAGTGAGTTTAGAAACGAGCAGTTCTTC.

The J gene is TRBJ1-4, the V gene TRBV3-1; no definite D call. Germline CDR1 reads LGHDT; CDR2 reads YNNKEL (reference sequence). Trimming stripped 0 bases from V and 7 bases from J, with 15 bases between. CDR3 length: 16 amino acids. The CDR3 here is CASSQDRTSAGEKLFF. CDR3 nucleotides: TGTGCCAGCAGCCAAGATCGTACCAGCGCGGGTGAAAAACTGTTTTTT.

This clonotype has ten or more counts. This chain connects TRBV4-2 to TRBJ1-3; D unclear. The V and J ends lost 1 base and 0 bases respectively, with 10 bases between them. Per germline, CDR1 LGHNA and CDR2 YNFKEQ. CDR3 length: 16 residues. CDR3 in amino acids: CASSQATGSSGNTIYF. CDR3 sequence (DNA): TGTGCCAGCAGCCAAGCTACCGGGAGCTCTGGAAACACCATATATTTT.

The V call is TRBV5-6, the J call TRBJ1-2, with 7 bases identical to TRBD1. V was clipped by 4 bases and J by 5 bases; unmatched bases: 8. CDR3 length: 14 amino acids. Germline values: CDR1 SGHDT, CDR2 YYEEEE. CDR3 sequence: CASSLDRIFYGYTF. The CDR3 DNA reads TGTGCCAGCAGCCTGGACAGGATCTTTTATGGCTACACCTTC.

In its sample, this clonotype was seen many times. V usage is TRBV11-2 and J usage is TRBJ2-5; possibly TRBD1 for D (6 bases). Looked up from germline, CDR1 is SGHAT and CDR2 is FQNNGV. The CDR3 is made up of 16 amino acids. Trimming cost V 6 bases and J 5 bases, with 22 bases left between them. The CDR3 region is CASRPMGDTEGETQYF. The CDR3 DNA follows: TGTGCCAGCAGGCCCATGGGGGACACCGAAGGCGAGACCCAGTACTTC. The variable domain in full, completed from reference TRBV11-2 and TRBJ2-5, reads EAGVAQSPRYKIIEKRQSVAFWCNPISGHATLYWYQQILGQGPKLLIQFQNNGVVDDSQLPKDRFSAERLKGVDSTLKIQPAKLEDSAVYLCASRPMGDTEGETQYFGPGTRLLVL.

This clonotype was counted a few times. The chain uses TRBV5-5 and TRBJ2-7; D unclear. The CDR3 runs to 13 residues. The V and J ends lost 0 bases and 5 bases respectively, with 9 bases between them. Germline V gene lookup returns CDR1 SGHKS and CDR2 YYEKEE (reference sequence). The CDR3 DNA reads TGTGCCAGCAGCTTGGTCGTAGACCACGAGCAGTACGTC. It encodes CASSLVVDHEQYV.

The chain carries TRBV3-1 and TRBJ1-4; D is undetermined. The CDR3 consists of 15 residues. Deletions cut 4 bases from V and 8 bases from J, with 17 bases between. Per germline, CDR1 LGHDT and CDR2 YNNKEL (reference sequence). The DNA for the CDR3 is TGTGCCAGCAGCCCAATCGGGCAGTGGGAAGAAAAACTGTTTTTT. This encodes CASSPIGQWEEKLFF.

The rearrangement uses TRBV10-3 and TRBJ2-7; 9 nucleotides agree with TRBD1. The CDR3 loop spans 15 amino acids. The junction had 10 bases not matched to a gene; V was cut back by 6 bases and J by 4 bases. Looked up from germline, CDR1 is ENHRY and CDR2 is SYGVKD. This chain's CDR3 is CAISQGTGWGYEQYF. Here the CDR3 DNA reads TGTGCCATCAGCCAAGGGACAGGGTGGGGTTACGAGCAGTACTTC.

In this sample, this clonotype turned up a few times. CDR3 protein: CSARDGYTGELFF. The CDR3, as DNA: TGCAGTGCTAGAGATGGCTACACCGGGGAGCTGTTTTTT. This chain joins TRBV20-1 and TRBJ2-2; D gene uncertain. There are 13 residues in the CDR3. The V end was cut by 0 bases, the J end by 3 bases, with 5 bases between. The germline CDR1 and CDR2 sequences are DFQATT and SNEGSKA (reference sequence).

This clonotype came up many times. V usage is TRBV9 and J usage is TRBJ2-1; D is unresolved. The CDR3 runs to 10 residues. V was pared by 3 bases and J by 5 bases, with 0 bases between. The V gene's germline CDR1 is SGDLS and CDR2 YYNGEE. The CDR3 DNA sequence: TGTGCCAGCAGCGACAATGAGCAGTTCTTC. Protein product: CASSDNEQFF.

The CDR3 DNA sequence: TGTGCCAGCAGTCTCTTAGGACTACGCACTGAAGCTTTCTTT. It encodes CASSLLGLRTEAFF. This chain connects TRBV2 to TRBJ1-1; D unclear. The CDR3 has 14 amino acids. Germline CDR1 and CDR2: SNHLY and FYNNEI. The V end lost 5 bases, the J end lost 4 bases, and 14 bases lay between the germline ends.

The chain employs TRBV5-1 and TRBJ2-1; D may be TRBD1 or TRBD2 (5 bases each). Germline loops: CDR1 SGHRS, CDR2 YFSETQ. CDR3 length equals 15 residues. Trimming took off 2 bases at V and 4 bases at J, with 13 bases between the two ends. Here the CDR3 reads CASSFFGTNYNEQFF. For the CDR3, the DNA is TGCGCCAGCAGCTTTTTCGGGACGAATTACAATGAGCAGTTCTTC.

This clonotype was detected only a few times. The genes are TRBV28 and TRBJ2-7, with D maybe TRBD1 (5 bases). The V end was cut by 4 bases, the J end by 2 bases, with 15 bases between. The CDR3 sequence is 15 residues long. CDR1 and CDR2 (germline): MDHEN, SYDVKM. The CDR3 nucleotides read TGTGCCAGCAGTTCCTCCGACAGCGCACCCTACGAGCAGTACTTC. Encoded protein: CASSSSDSAPYEQYF.

This clonotype was detected many times. The gene calls are TRBV10-2 and TRBJ1-6, with unresolved D. Germline CDR1 reads WSHSY; CDR2 reads SAAADI. This CDR3 comprises 13 residues. The germline V and J ends were trimmed by 4 bases and 7 bases, with 8 bases remaining between them. CDR3 sequence reads: CASSAQQNSPLHF. Written as DNA, the CDR3 is TGCGCCAGCAGTGCTCAGCAAAATTCACCCCTCCACTTT.

There are a few counts of this clonotype. The genes are TRBV20-1 and TRBJ1-5, with D possibly being TRBD1 (6 bases). This CDR3 is built from 15 residues. V dropped 3 bases and J dropped 0 bases, with 12 bases sitting between them. The germline gives CDR1 DFQATT, CDR2 SNEGSKA (reference sequence). The CDR3 is CSASDGTLSNQPQHF. The CDR3 nucleotides are TGCAGTGCTAGCGACGGGACACTTAGCAATCAGCCCCAGCATTTT.

Many counts were recorded for this clonotype. V usage is TRBV5-1 and J usage is TRBJ2-5; 8 bases align to TRBD1. V was clipped by 4 bases and J by 5 bases; unmatched bases: 7. The CDR3 runs to 14 residues. The germline gives CDR1 SGHRS, CDR2 YFSETQ. As DNA, the CDR3 is TGCGCCAGCAGCCAGGACAGGGTCGGGGAGACCCAGTACTTC. Translation: CASSQDRVGETQYF.

The rearrangement uses TRBV5-6 and TRBJ2-7, with a tentative D call TRBD1 (7 bases). The ends were cut back, 4 bases at V and 2 bases at J, with 19 bases in the middle. Germline CDR1 SGHDT, CDR2 YYEEEE. The CDR3 is made up of 16 amino acids. CDR3 loop: CASSPRGGGSAYEQYF. The DNA for the CDR3 is TGTGCCAGCAGCCCCCGAGGAGGGGGCTCGGCCTACGAGCAGTACTTC.